The subject of this entry is one TCR beta chain. The data are from a study of control samples from healthy donors and cancer patients. Some clones are missing from TCRdb's copy, which holds only in-frame ones; the method was immunoSEQ multiplex PCR. Counted here are around 72,000 clones, 75% to 90% occurring once; the ten biggest clones make up about 15%. Sequences were obtained from blood. This TCR came from a man aged 50 to 60 in good health.

CDR3 amino acids: CASSTGLAGSQDEQFF. CDR3 sequence (DNA): TGCGCCAGCAGCACCGGACTAGCGGGAAGCCAAGATGAGCAGTTCTTC. The rearrangement joins TRBV5-1 to TRBJ2-1; 12 bases are shared with TRBD2. The CDR3 contains 16 residues. Losses at the gene ends were 4 bases for V and 8 bases for J; bases not matched to a gene: 10. Germline V lookup: CDR1 SGHRS, CDR2 YFSETQ.